The 3 T cell receptor beta chains below come from one sample, sequenced in a study of molecular identifiers for immune sequencing clone quantification. TCRdb re-derived calls from the PCR reads in MiXCR, one entry per CDR3 protein. In the table there are about 320,000 distinct CDR3 sequences, about 20% of which are singletons. Sequencing was done on a sample of naive CD8+ T cells from blood, with Jurkat cell RNA spiked in. Subset: FACS-sorted CD8+CD4-CCR7+CD45RA+ naive T cells. These receptors all stem from a human donor in good health. Some libraries in this study had Jurkat cell RNA spiked in.

Concerning this clonotype: Possible read error: a much larger clone is one base away. The chain is built from TRBV27 and TRBJ2-4, with D perhaps matching TRBD1 or TRBD2 (6 bases each). This CDR3 comprises 13 residues. Germline CDR1 and CDR2: MNHEY and SMNVEV (reference sequence). Here the CDR3 DNA reads TGTGCCAGCAGTTACGGGGGCGAAAACGTTCAGTACTTC. It specifies CASSYGGENVQYF.

This clonotype was seen only once. For the CDR3, the DNA is TGTGCCAGCACCTCCCGGGCCCAAGAGACCCAGTACTTC. This sequence encodes CASTSRAQETQYF. The J gene is TRBJ2-5, the V gene TRBV2; D uncertain. The CDR3 consists of 13 residues. Germline V gene sequence: CDR1 SNHLY, CDR2 FYNNEI. V dropped 7 bases and J dropped 1 base, with 10 bases sitting between them.

For this clonotype: At one end the junction does not follow the germline gene, possibly because of a read error. V is TRBV30 and J is TRBJ2-6; D ambiguous. Germline CDR1 GTSNPN, CDR2 SVGIG (reference sequence). The CDR3 length is 14 residues. CDR3 residues: CVWSEKSGANVLTF. For the CDR3, the DNA is TGTGTCTGGAGCGAAAAGTCAGGGGCCAACGTCCTGACTTTC.